The 30 T cell receptor beta chains listed next were all sequenced from one sample in a study of quantifying T cell responses using KT2 cells. Study in general: Reverse transcription used primers in the TCR alpha and beta constant regions.

An oligo carrying a UMI was ligated to the cDNA 3' end. The first PCR ran 4 to 5 cycles with an equimolar RC1.1 and RC1.2 beta primer mix. TCRdb processed the UMI-ligation and nested PCR reads anew with MiXCR; each CDR3 protein has one entry. The sample records tens of thousands of distinct CDR3 sequences, around 10% being singletons. Sequences were obtained from PBMCs spiked with cells of the T cell clone KT2. The origin of the receptors is a human donor.

The chain links TRBV19 to TRBJ1-6; D unclear. Trimming took 5 bases from V and 6 from J, leaving 14 bases between them. The V gene's germline CDR1 is LNHDA and CDR2 SQIVND (reference sequence). The CDR3 has 15 residues. CDR3 sequence: CASSLRRSPNSPLHF. As DNA, the CDR3 is TGTGCCAGTAGTCTAAGACGTTCTCCTAATTCACCCCTCCACTTT.

This chain joins TRBV14 and TRBJ2-3, with 9 bases identical to TRBD2. In germline, CDR1 is SGHDN, CDR2 FVKESK. CDR3 length: 19 amino acids. The junction had 13 bases not matched to a gene; V was cut back by 2 bases and J by 1 base. CDR3 in DNA: TGTGCCAGCAGCCAATGGGGCGCCCAAGCGGGAGGTGGCACAGATACGCAGTATTTT. As protein: CASSQWGAQAGGGTDTQYF.

This clonotype was seen a handful of times. V gene TRBV6-6 combines with J gene TRBJ2-6; the D is unclear. Germline V gene lookup returns CDR1 MNHNY and CDR2 SVGAGI (reference sequence). The CDR3 runs to 17 residues. V was clipped by 0 bases and J by 0 bases, with 9 bases between them. In DNA form, the CDR3 reads TGTGCCAGCAGTTACTCGATAGTCCGCTCTGGGGCCAACGTCCTGACTTTC. This translates into CASSYSIVRSGANVLTF.

This clonotype was counted only a few times. The chain combines TRBV24-1 with TRBJ2-3; possible D gene TRBD1, 6 bases. CDR1 is KGHDR and CDR2 is SFDVKD in the germline V gene. Trimming left V 7 bases short and J 7 bases short, with 14 bases between. The CDR3 is made up of 13 amino acids. The chain's CDR3 is CATRGASRHTQYF. The CDR3 DNA sequence: TGTGCCACCAGGGGGGCCTCTCGCCATACGCAGTATTTT.

The rearrangement uses TRBV2 and TRBJ2-5; 13 bases are a match to TRBD2. This CDR3 region has 14 residues. J lost 3 bases, V lost 7 bases, and 2 bases had no gene match. CDR1 and CDR2 (germline): SNHLY, FYNNEI. The DNA of the CDR3 is TGTGCCAGCAAGGGGACTAGCGGGGAAGAGACCCAGTACTTC. It yields the protein CASKGTSGEETQYF.

This clonotype was counted ten times or more. The chain carries TRBV29-1 and TRBJ2-3; 10 nucleotides match TRBD2. Trimming removed 6 bases from V and 2 bases from J; junction bases left unmatched: 8. The CDR3 contains 15 residues. Germline CDR1 SQVTM, CDR2 ANQGSEA. DNA of the CDR3: TGCAGCGTCGGCTTAGCGGGGGGTTACACAGATACGCAGTATTTT. Protein product: CSVGLAGGYTDTQYF.

The chain recombines TRBV29-1 with TRBJ1-1; TRBD1 is a possible D gene (5 bases). V was pared by 4 bases and J by 1 base, with 10 bases between. The germline V gene encodes CDR1 SQVTM and CDR2 ANQGSEA. CDR3 length: 13 amino acids. In nucleotides, the CDR3 is TGCAGCGTTGGCTCAGGGACGAACACTGAAGCTTTCTTT. Amino acid sequence: CSVGSGTNTEAFF.

The rearrangement uses TRBV5-1 and TRBJ1-1; TRBD1 might be the D (5 bases). Trimming removed 0 bases from V and 6 bases from J, with 9 bases in between. CDR1 and CDR2 from the germline V gene are SGHRS and YFSETQ. The CDR3 is 13 amino acids. CDR3 residues: CASSLGQKSEAFF. The DNA of the CDR3 is TGCGCCAGCAGCTTGGGACAGAAGTCTGAAGCTTTCTTT.

The V and J genes are TRBV5-4 and TRBJ2-1; 10 bases align to TRBD1. The CDR3 totals 15 residues. CDR1 is SGHNT, CDR2 YYREEE, per germline (reference sequence). Trimming at V came to 4 bases and at J to 2 bases, leaving 3 bases not matched to a gene. DNA of the CDR3: TGTGCCAGCAGCAGGGACAGGGGCACCTACAATGAGCAGTTCTTC. This translates into CASSRDRGTYNEQFF.

This clonotype was seen a single time. As DNA, the CDR3 is TGCGCCAGCAGCTTAACAGGAGAACCTACCTACGAGCAGTACTTC. Translation: CASSLTGEPTYEQYF. V is TRBV5-1 and J is TRBJ2-7, with D tentatively TRBD1 (5 bases). V lost 2 bases, J lost 2 bases, and 14 bases lay in between. The CDR3 spans 15 residues. The germline gives CDR1 SGHRS, CDR2 YFSETQ.

At least ten counts were recorded for this clonotype. The chain links TRBV10-3 to TRBJ1-1, with unresolved D. The CDR3 has 13 residues. The V gene lost 0 bases and the J gene lost 6 bases, with 8 bases spanning the gap. Germline CDR1 is ENHRY and CDR2 is SYGVKD. CDR3 amino acids: CAISESGGPEAFF. The CDR3 DNA reads as TGTGCCATCAGTGAGTCGGGAGGGCCTGAAGCTTTCTTT.

This clonotype was seen ten or more times. V and J are TRBV2 and TRBJ2-1, with 11 positions matching TRBD2. CDR3 length: 15 amino acids. The trim removed 7 bases at V and 6 bases at J, leaving 8 bases unmatched. From germline, CDR1 is SNHLY and CDR2 FYNNEI. CDR3 coding DNA: TGTGCCAGCAACCCCGGGACTAGCGGTACCAATGAGCAGTTCTTC. Translating gives CASNPGTSGTNEQFF.

This clonotype was seen at least ten times. The chain carries TRBV15 and TRBJ1-5; D not resolved. Germline CDR1 is LNHNV and CDR2 is YYDKDF (reference sequence). The CDR3 loop spans 15 amino acids. V was shortened by 0 bases and J by 1 base, with 7 bases between the two germline ends. The CDR3 coding sequence is TGTGCCACCAGCAGAGATCGTCGGAGCAATCAGCCCCAGCATTTT. Translated: CATSRDRRSNQPQHF.

This clonotype was counted only a few times. The V call is TRBV27, the J call TRBJ1-1; TRBD1 agrees at 9 bases. Germline V CDR1 and CDR2: MNHEY, SMNVEV (reference sequence). Losses at the gene ends were 4 bases for V and 5 bases for J; bases not matched to a gene: 2. CDR3 length equals 13 residues. As DNA, the CDR3 is TGTGCCAGCAGTTACGGACAGGGGACTGAAGCTTTCTTT. Translated: CASSYGQGTEAFF.

This clonotype has ten or more counts. The gene calls are TRBV5-1 and TRBJ2-3; D gene unclear. The CDR3 runs to 16 residues. Trimming took off 0 bases at V and 0 bases at J, with 11 bases between the two ends. The germline V gene encodes CDR1 SGHRS and CDR2 YFSETQ. DNA of the CDR3: TGCGCCAGCAGCTTGGAGGGCCGCTTGAGCACAGATACGCAGTATTTT. Translated, it gives CASSLEGRLSTDTQYF.

This clonotype has just a few counts. The CDR3 is CASSDFKKAFF. In nucleotides, the CDR3 is TGTGCCAGCAGTGATTTCAAAAAAGCTTTCTTT. V is TRBV2 and J is TRBJ1-1; no clear D. The germline V and J ends were trimmed by 3 bases and 9 bases, with 8 bases remaining between them. Per germline, CDR1 SNHLY and CDR2 FYNNEI. This CDR3 region has 11 residues.

Ten or more counts support this clonotype. The chain recombines TRBV18 with TRBJ1-5; TRBD1 matches 8 bases. Germline CDR1 and CDR2: KGHSH and LQKENI. The ends lost 2 bases at V and 6 bases at J; junction bases unmatched: 6. CDR3 length: 15 amino acids. The CDR3 region has the DNA TGTGCCAGCTCACCATCAGGGGGCGTTGGTCAGCCCCAGCATTTT. This encodes CASSPSGGVGQPQHF.

This clonotype was seen ten or more times. The V gene is TRBV29-1, the J gene TRBJ1-5; the D gene is possibly TRBD1 (6 bases). CDR1 is SQVTM and CDR2 is ANQGSEA in the germline V gene. The CDR3 length is 13 residues. The ends were cut back, 4 bases at V and 7 bases at J, with 14 bases in the middle. In nucleotides, the CDR3 is TGCAGCGTTGGAGGGGGAGAGGGACAGCCCCAGCATTTT. Its protein is CSVGGGEGQPQHF.

This sequence joins TRBV11-2 and TRBJ2-2; TRBD2 agrees at 7 bases. The CDR3 is made up of 15 amino acids. V shed 7 bases, J shed 2 bases, and the junction held 7 bases outside the gene matches. CDR1 and CDR2 from the germline V gene are SGHAT and FQNNGV. The CDR3: CASTRGTTNTGELFF. CDR3 DNA sequence: TGTGCCAGCACCCGGGGGACTACAAACACCGGGGAGCTGTTTTTT.

The rearrangement uses TRBV5-1 and TRBJ2-5, with D tentatively TRBD2 (5 bases). V was cut by 0 bases and J by 2 bases, with 14 bases left in between. The germline CDR1 and CDR2 sequences are SGHRS and YFSETQ. This CDR3 comprises 16 residues. As DNA, the CDR3 is TGCGCCAGCAGCTTGGGGCTAGCCCGAGAGCAAGAGACCCAGTACTTC. It encodes CASSLGLAREQETQYF.

This clonotype was seen more than once but under ten times. V and J are TRBV3-1 and TRBJ2-2, with D possibly TRBD1 on 6 matching bases. V dropped 2 bases and J dropped 0 bases, with 16 bases sitting between them. This CDR3 is 18 amino acids long. Germline loops: CDR1 LGHDT, CDR2 YNNKEL (reference sequence). DNA of the CDR3: TGTGCCAGCAGCCAATCCCTATTCGGGACAACGAACACCGGGGAGCTGTTTTTT. Its translation: CASSQSLFGTTNTGELFF.

This clonotype has ten or more counts. The chain carries TRBV10-3 and TRBJ1-1; D is uncertain. V dropped 5 bases and J dropped 1 base, with 8 bases sitting between them. Germline V gene lookup returns CDR1 ENHRY and CDR2 SYGVKD. CDR3 length equals 13 residues. The CDR3 DNA follows: TGTGCCATCAGTTATTTGGGGAACACTGAAGCTTTCTTT. Protein product: CAISYLGNTEAFF.

This clonotype was observed many times. The genes are TRBV9 and TRBJ2-3; TRBD2 agrees at 8 bases. The CDR3 runs to 17 residues. CDR1 is SGDLS and CDR2 is YYNGEE in the germline V gene. V trimming: 4 bases; J trimming: 6 bases; junction bases outside the gene matches: 16. The CDR3 nucleotides read TGTGCCAGCAGCCCAAGGAGAAAAGCGGGAGTTGGTGATACGCAGTATTTT. It codes for CASSPRRKAGVGDTQYF.

The chain couples TRBV12-3 or TRBV12-4 to TRBJ2-3; D remains unclear. Trimming stripped 5 bases from V and 3 bases from J, with 6 bases between. The CDR3 length is 12 residues. CDR3 amino acids: CASSLRTDTQYF. The CDR3 coding sequence is TGTGCCAGCAGTCTGCGGACAGATACGCAGTATTTT.

The rearrangement uses TRBV7-2 and TRBJ1-5; TRBD1 aligns across 8 bases. The V segment lost 3 bases and the J segment 1 base; nucleotides outside the gene matches: 8. Germline V gene sequence: CDR1 SGHTA, CDR2 FQGNSA. The CDR3 consists of 17 residues. The CDR3 loop reads CASSLGFTGGSNQPQHF. The DNA for the CDR3 is TGTGCCAGCAGCTTGGGTTTTACAGGGGGGAGCAATCAGCCCCAGCATTTT. The full variable domain, its missing parts supplied by reference TRBV7-2 and TRBJ1-5, is GAGVSQSPSNKVTEKGKDVELRCDPISGHTALYWYRQSLGQGLEFLIYFQGNSAPDKSGLPSDRFSAERTGGSVSTLTIQRTQQEDSAVYLCASSLGFTGGSNQPQHFGDGTRLSIL.

This clonotype has only a few counts. The rearrangement uses TRBV2 and TRBJ2-3; possible D gene TRBD2, 6 bases. The germline V gene encodes CDR1 SNHLY and CDR2 FYNNEI. V was shortened by 7 bases and J by 0 bases, with 11 bases between the two germline ends. This CDR3 has 14 amino acids. CDR3 sequence reads: CASKPGLSTDTQYF. Here the CDR3 DNA reads TGTGCCAGCAAGCCGGGACTTAGCACAGATACGCAGTATTTT.

This clonotype was found many times. At one boundary the junction diverges from the germline segment, which might be a read error. V gene TRBV28 combines with J gene TRBJ2-2; D may be TRBD1 (6 bases). CDR1 is MDHEN, CDR2 SYDVKM, per germline. The CDR3 length is 17 residues. The CDR3 DNA is TGTGCCAGCAGTTTATGGAGGGGGACCTGGAACACTGGGGAGCTGTTTTTT. The encoded protein is CASSLWRGTWNTGELFF.

This clonotype was seen a handful of times. This sequence joins TRBV27 and TRBJ2-7; D may be TRBD1 (6 bases). Germline V gene data show CDR1 as MNHEY and CDR2 as SMNVEV (reference sequence). V dropped 1 base and J dropped 7 bases, with 20 bases sitting between them. This CDR3 contains 16 residues. This chain's CDR3 is CASSLLGLARGGEQYF. The CDR3 DNA sequence: TGTGCCAGCAGTTTATTGGGCCTAGCTCGAGGGGGAGAGCAGTACTTC.

This clonotype was detected many times. V gene TRBV5-1 combines with J gene TRBJ2-1, with TRBD2 identical over 8 bases. CDR3 length: 16 residues. Germline loops: CDR1 SGHRS, CDR2 YFSETQ. Losses at the gene ends were 0 bases for V and 2 bases for J; bases not matched to a gene: 4. The CDR3 sequence is CASSLAGGNAYNEQFF. CDR3 sequence (DNA): TGCGCCAGCAGCTTGGCGGGGGGGAACGCCTACAATGAGCAGTTCTTC.

The chain combines TRBV20-1 with TRBJ2-3; 12 bases line up with TRBD2. The CDR3 runs 16 residues. The J segment lost 5 bases and the V segment lost 5 bases, leaving 11 bases of the junction unmatched. The V gene's germline CDR1 is DFQATT and CDR2 SNEGSKA (reference sequence). The CDR3 protein is CSASPLAGGGGDTQYF. DNA for the CDR3: TGCAGTGCTTCACCGCTAGCGGGAGGGGGAGGAGATACGCAGTATTTT.